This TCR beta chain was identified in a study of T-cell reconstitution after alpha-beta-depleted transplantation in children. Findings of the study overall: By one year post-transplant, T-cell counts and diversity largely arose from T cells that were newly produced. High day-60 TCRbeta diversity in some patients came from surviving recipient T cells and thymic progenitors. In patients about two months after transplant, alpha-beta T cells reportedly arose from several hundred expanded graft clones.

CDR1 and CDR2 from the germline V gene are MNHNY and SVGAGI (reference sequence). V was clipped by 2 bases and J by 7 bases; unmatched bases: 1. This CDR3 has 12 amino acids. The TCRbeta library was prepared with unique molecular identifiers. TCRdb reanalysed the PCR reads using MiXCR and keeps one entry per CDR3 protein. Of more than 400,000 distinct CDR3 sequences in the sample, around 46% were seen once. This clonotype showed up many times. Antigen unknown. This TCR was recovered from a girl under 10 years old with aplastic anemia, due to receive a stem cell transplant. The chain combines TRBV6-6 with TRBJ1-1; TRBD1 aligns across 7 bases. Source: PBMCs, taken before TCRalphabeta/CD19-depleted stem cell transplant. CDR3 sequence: CASSYRQGEAFF. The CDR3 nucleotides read TGTGCCAGCAGTTACCGACAGGGTGAAGCTTTCTTT.